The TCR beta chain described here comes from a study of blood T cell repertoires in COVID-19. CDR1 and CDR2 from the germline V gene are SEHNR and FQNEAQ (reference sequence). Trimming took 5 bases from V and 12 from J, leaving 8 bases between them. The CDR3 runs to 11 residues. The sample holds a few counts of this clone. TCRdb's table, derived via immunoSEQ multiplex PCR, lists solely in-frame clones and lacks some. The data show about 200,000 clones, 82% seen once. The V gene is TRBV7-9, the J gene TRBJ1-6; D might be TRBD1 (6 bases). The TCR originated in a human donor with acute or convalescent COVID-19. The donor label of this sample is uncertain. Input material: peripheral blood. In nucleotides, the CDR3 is TGTGCCAGCAGCCAACAGGGACCCCTCCACTTT. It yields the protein CASSQQGPLHF.